The clone carrying this TCR beta chain was recorded a few times. The antigen is not known. V lost 6 bases and J 0 bases, leaving 12 bases between the germline ends. There are 15 residues in the CDR3. CDR1 is SQVTM, CDR2 ANQGSEA, per germline. These data originate in a study of T cells after yellow fever vaccination. Study-level results: Overall, a small share of clonotypes was seen in both CD4 and CD8 compartments.

TCRdb recomputed calls from the 5' RACE reads with MiXCR, one row per CDR3 protein. This sample has some 400,000 distinct CDR3 sequences, with around 19% found just once. The genes are TRBV29-1 and TRBJ2-6; tentatively, D is TRBD1 or TRBD2 (5 bases each). The sample consisted of PBMCs, taken before the yellow fever booster vaccination. This sequence was found in a man between 18 and 29 years old who received the YFV17D yellow fever vaccine. The CDR3 here is CSVRDGFSGANVLTF. CDR3 nucleotides: TGCAGCGTGAGGGACGGTTTCTCTGGGGCCAACGTCCTGACTTTC.